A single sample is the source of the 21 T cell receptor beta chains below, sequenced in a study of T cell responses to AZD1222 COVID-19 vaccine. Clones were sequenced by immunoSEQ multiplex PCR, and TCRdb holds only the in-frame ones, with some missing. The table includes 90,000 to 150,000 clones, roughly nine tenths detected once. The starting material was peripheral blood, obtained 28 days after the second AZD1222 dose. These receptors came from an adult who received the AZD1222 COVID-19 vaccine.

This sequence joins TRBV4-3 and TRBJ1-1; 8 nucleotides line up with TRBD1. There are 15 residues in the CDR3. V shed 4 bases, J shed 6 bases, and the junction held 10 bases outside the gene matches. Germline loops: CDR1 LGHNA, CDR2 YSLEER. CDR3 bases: TGCGCCAGCAGCCGTTTCGGGACAGGAGACGCTGAAGCTTTCTTT. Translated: CASSRFGTGDAEAFF.

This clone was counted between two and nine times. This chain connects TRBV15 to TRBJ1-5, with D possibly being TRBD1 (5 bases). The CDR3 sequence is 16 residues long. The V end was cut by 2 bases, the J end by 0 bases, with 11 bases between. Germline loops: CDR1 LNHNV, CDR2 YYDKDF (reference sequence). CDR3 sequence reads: CATSRTGRGSNQPQHF. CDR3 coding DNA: TGTGCCACCAGCAGAACCGGGAGGGGTAGCAATCAGCCCCAGCATTTT.

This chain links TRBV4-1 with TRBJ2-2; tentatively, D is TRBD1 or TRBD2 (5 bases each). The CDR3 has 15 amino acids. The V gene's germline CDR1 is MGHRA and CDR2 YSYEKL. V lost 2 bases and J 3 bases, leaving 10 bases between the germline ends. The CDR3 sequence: CASSQRGSHTGELFF. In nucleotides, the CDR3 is TGCGCCAGCAGCCAACGGGGCTCCCACACCGGGGAGCTGTTTTTT.

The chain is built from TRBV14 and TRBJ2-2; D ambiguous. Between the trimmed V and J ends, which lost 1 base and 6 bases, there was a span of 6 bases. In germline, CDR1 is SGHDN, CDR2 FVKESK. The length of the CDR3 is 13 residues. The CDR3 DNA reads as TGTGCCAGCAGCCAAGTCAGTTCCGGGGAGCTGTTTTTT. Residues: CASSQVSSGELFF.

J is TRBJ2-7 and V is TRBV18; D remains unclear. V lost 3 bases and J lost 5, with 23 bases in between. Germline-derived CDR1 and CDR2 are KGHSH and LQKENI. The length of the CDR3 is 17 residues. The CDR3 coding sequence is TGTGCCAGCTCACCGGTATACCTCCCGATCGAGGCCCACGAGCAGTACTTC. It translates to CASSPVYLPIEAHEQYF.

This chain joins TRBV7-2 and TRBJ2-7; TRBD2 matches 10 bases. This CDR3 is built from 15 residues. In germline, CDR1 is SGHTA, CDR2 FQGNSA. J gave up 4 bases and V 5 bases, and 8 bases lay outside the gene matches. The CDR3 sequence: CASSPQAGGLYEQYF. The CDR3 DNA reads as TGTGCCAGCAGCCCTCAAGCGGGGGGGCTTTACGAGCAGTACTTC.

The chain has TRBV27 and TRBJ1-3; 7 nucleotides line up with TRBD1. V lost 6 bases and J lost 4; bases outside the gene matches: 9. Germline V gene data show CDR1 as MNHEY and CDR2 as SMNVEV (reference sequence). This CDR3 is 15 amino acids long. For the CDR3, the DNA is TGTGCCAGCAGCCCGACAGGGCAATCCGGAAACACCATATATTTT. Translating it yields CASSPTGQSGNTIYF.

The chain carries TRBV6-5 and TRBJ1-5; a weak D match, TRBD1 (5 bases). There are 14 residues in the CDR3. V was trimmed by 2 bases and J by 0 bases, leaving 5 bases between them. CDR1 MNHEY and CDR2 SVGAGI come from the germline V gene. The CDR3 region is CASSYGGSNQPQHF. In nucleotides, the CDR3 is TGTGCCAGCAGTTACGGGGGTAGCAATCAGCCCCAGCATTTT.

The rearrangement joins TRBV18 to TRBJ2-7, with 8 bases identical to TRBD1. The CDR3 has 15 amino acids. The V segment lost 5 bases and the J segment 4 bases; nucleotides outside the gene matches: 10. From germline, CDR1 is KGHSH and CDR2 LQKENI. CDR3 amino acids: CASSAPGQVIYEQYF. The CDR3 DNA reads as TGTGCCAGCTCAGCCCCGGGACAGGTGATATACGAGCAGTACTTC.

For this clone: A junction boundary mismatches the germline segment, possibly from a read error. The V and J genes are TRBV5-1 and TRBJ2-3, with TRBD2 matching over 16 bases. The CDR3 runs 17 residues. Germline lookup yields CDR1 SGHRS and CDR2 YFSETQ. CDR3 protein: CASSLSGTSGGEDTRYF. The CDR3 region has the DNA TGCGCCAGCAGCTTATCCGGGACTAGCGGGGGGGAAGATACGCGGTATTTT.

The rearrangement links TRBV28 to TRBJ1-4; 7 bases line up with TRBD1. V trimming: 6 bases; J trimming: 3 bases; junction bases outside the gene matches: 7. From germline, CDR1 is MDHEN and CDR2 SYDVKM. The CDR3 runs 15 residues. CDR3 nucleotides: TGTGCCAGCAGCCCCACCGGGACAGCTAATGAAAAACTGTTTTTT. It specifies CASSPTGTANEKLFF.

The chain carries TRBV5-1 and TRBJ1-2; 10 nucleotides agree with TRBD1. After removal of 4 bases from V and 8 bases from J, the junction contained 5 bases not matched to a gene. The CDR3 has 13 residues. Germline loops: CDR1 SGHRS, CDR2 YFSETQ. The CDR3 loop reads CASSPGTGAGYTF. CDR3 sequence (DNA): TGCGCCAGCAGCCCCGGGACAGGGGCCGGCTACACCTTC. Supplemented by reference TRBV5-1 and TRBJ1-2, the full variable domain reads KAGVTQTPRYLIKTRGQQVTLSCSPISGHRSVSWYQQTPGQGLQFLFEYFSETQRNKGNFPGRFSGRQFSNSRSEMNVSTLELGDSALYLCASSPGTGAGYTFGSGTRLTVV.

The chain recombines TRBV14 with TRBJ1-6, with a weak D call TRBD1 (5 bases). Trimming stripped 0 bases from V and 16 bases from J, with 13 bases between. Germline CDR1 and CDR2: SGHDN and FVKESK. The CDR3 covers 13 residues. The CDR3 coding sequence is TGTGCCAGCAGCCAAGATCGGCCACAGGCGCTCCACTTT. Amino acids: CASSQDRPQALHF.

In DNA form, the CDR3 reads TGTGCCAGTAGTATAGATGCCGGGACCCCCCAGCATTTT. This encodes CASSIDAGTPQHF. The rearrangement links TRBV19 to TRBJ1-5; tentatively, D is TRBD1 (5 bases). CDR3 size: 13 residues. Germline assignment: CDR1 LNHDA and CDR2 SQIVND (reference sequence). With 0 bases removed from V and 10 bases from J, the gap between germline ends came to 10 bases. Drawing the rest from reference TRBV19 and TRBJ1-5, the complete variable domain is DGGITQSPKYLFRKEGQNVTLSCEQNLNHDAMYWYRQDPGQGLRLIYYSQIVNDFQKGDIAEGYSVSREKKESFPLTVTSAQKNPTAFYLCASSIDAGTPQHFGDGTRLSIL.

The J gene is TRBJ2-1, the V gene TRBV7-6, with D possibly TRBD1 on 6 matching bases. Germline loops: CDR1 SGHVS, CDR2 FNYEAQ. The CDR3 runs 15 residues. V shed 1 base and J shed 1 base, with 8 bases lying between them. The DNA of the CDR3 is TGTGCCAGCAGCTTAGGTGGACAGTCCTACAATGAGCAGTTCTTC. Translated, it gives CASSLGGQSYNEQFF.

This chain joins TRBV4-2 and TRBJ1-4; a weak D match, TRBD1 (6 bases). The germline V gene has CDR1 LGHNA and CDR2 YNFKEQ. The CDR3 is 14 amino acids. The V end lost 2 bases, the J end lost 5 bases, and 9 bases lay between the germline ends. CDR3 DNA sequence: TGTGCCAGCAGCCAACCGGACAGAAATGAAAAACTGTTTTTT. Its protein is CASSQPDRNEKLFF.

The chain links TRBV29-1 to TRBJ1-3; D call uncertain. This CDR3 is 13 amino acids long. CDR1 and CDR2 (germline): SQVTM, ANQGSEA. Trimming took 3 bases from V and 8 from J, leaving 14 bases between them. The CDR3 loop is CSVEVAARDTIYF. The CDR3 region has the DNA TGCAGCGTTGAGGTGGCAGCGCGGGACACCATATATTTT.

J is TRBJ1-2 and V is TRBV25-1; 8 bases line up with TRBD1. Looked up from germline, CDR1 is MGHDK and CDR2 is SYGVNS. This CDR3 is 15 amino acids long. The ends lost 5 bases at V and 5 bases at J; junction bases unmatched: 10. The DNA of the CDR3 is TGTGCCAGCAGTCGGCAGGGGGCCTCCCTATATGGCTACACCTTC. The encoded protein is CASSRQGASLYGYTF.

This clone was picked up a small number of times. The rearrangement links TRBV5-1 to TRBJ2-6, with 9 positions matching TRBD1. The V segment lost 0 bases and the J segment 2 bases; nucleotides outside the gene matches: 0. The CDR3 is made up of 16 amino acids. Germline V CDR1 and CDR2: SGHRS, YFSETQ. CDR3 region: CASSLGDRAGANVLTF. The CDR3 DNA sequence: TGCGCCAGCAGCTTGGGGGACAGGGCTGGGGCCAACGTCCTGACTTTC.

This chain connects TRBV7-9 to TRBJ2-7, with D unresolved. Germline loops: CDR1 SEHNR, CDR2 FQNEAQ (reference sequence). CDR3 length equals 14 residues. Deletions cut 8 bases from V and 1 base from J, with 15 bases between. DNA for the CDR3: TGTGCCAGCCATCCTTGGGGAAGTTCCTACGAGCAGTACTTC. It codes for CASHPWGSSYEQYF.

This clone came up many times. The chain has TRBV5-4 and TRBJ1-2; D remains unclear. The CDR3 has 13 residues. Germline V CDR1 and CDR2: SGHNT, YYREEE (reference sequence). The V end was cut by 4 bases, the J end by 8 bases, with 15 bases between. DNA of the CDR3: TGTGCCAGCAGCCATCCCCGGGCGCGGGGCTACACCTTC. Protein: CASSHPRARGYTF.